This T cell receptor (beta chain) was observed in a study of CD8+CD57+ T cells in acquired aplastic anemia. As for the study in general: The DNA of sorted CD4+ and CD8+ cells averaged about 3 ug. In CD4+ cells, healthy donors produced an average of approximately 11 million reads.

The CDR3 loop spans 13 amino acids. The germline V and J ends were trimmed by 4 bases and 1 base, with 7 bases remaining between them. Per the germline V gene, CDR1 is KGHSH and CDR2 is LQKENI. In this sample, this clonotype turned up a few times. The antigen remains unidentified. Genomic DNA, serving as template, underwent TCR beta VDJ and CDR3 profiling. In TCRdb, the reads were re-called with MiXCR into one record per CDR3 protein. Of about 190,000 distinct CDR3 sequences listed, approximately 50% are singletons. Findings and caveats of the study: Between patients and controls, around 31 CD8+ CDR3 sequences were found in common.

J is TRBJ1-1 and V is TRBV18; weak D call: TRBD1 (6 bases). The sequence derives from a human donor in good health, serving as a control. Source material: sorted CD4+, CD8+, or CD8+CD57+ T cells (not recorded which) from PBMCs. CDR3 sequence (DNA): TGTGCCAGCTCACAGGGGGGGAACACTGAAGCTTTCTTT. Translation: CASSQGGNTEAFF. The variable domain in full, completed from reference TRBV18 and TRBJ1-1, reads NAGVMQNPRHLVRRRGQEARLRCSPMKGHSHVYWYRQLPEEGLKFMVYLQKENIIDESGMPKERFSAEFPKEGPSILRIQQVVRGDSAAYFCASSQGGNTEAFFGQGTRLTVV.